Detailed here is one T cell receptor beta chain. The repertoire was sequenced with immunoSEQ multiplex PCR; TCRdb's copy has only in-frame clones and lacks some. The sample carries about 320,000 clones, about 85% recorded once. The sample comes from a study of blood T cell repertoires in COVID-19. About the research overall: From T cells, B-cell-depleted T cells, or PBMCs came the material, which was cDNA or gDNA.

Living in 20 to 30 US areas, the participants were between 18 and 89 years of age. Participants were placed into cohorts based on the clinical history they reported. Sample: PBMCs or T cells enriched from blood (not recorded which). This clonotype was obtained from a woman aged 25 to 39 who had recovered from COVID-19.

The CDR3 is CAWSVAGEAFF. For the CDR3, the DNA is TGTGCCTGGAGTGTAGCAGGTGAAGCTTTCTTT. The V gene is TRBV30, the J gene TRBJ1-1; D is unresolved. V lost 0 bases and J 7 bases, leaving 6 bases between the germline ends. CDR3 length equals 11 residues. CDR1 GTSNPN and CDR2 SVGIG come from the germline V gene (reference sequence).